These 2 T cell receptor beta chains originate from one sample sequenced in a study of cytomegalovirus exposure and HLA in healthy donors. The PCR ran on 60 Vbeta and 13 Jbeta primers. Only in-frame clones appear in the TCRdb table, and some are missing; sequencing was by immunoSEQ multiplex PCR. The sample lists roughly 100,000 clones; 12% to 15% were seen once. Material for sequencing was PBMCs. These receptors were taken from a female donor in good health and CMV-seronegative.

The chain joins TRBV14 to TRBJ1-1; D perhaps matches TRBD1 (6 bases). From germline, CDR1 is SGHDN and CDR2 FVKESK. There are 14 residues in the CDR3. The V gene lost 4 bases and the J gene lost 2 bases, with 11 bases spanning the gap. Written as DNA, the CDR3 is TGTGCCAGCAGCCCAGGGACAACAAACACTGAAGCTTTCTTT. It specifies CASSPGTTNTEAFF.

This clone has only a few counts. The V call is TRBV27, the J call TRBJ1-5; 9 bases line up with TRBD1. The length of the CDR3 is 16 residues. V lost 6 bases and J lost 7; bases outside the gene matches: 13. CDR1 and CDR2 from the germline V gene are MNHEY and SMNVEV (reference sequence). The CDR3 coding sequence is TGTGCCAGCAGGGGGGGGACAGGGATGGATCGGCAGCCCCAGCATTTT. Protein: CASRGGTGMDRQPQHF.